The clone carrying this TCR beta chain was detected a few times. Antigen unknown. The entry originates in a study of cytomegalovirus exposure and HLA in healthy donors. Whole-study context: Early release data held 75 million to 90 million unique TCRs from HLA-typed donors.

This CDR3 is built from 14 residues. CDR1 SGDLS and CDR2 YYNGEE come from the germline V gene. Between the trimmed V and J ends, which lost 0 bases and 1 base, there was a span of 4 bases. Researchers ran the PCR with 60 Vbeta and 13 Jbeta primers. Using immunoSEQ multiplex PCR, the repertoire was profiled, and TCRdb retains in-frame clones only, with some absent. The sample has some 170,000 clones; under 9.5% are singletons. Study-level results: Segments of the TCR beta V type were, in most cases, productive about 87% or about 30% of the time in an earlier analysis. With later analysis, a missense DCLRE1C variant became linked to TCR beta V- and J-gene trimming. Most TCR sequences were uncommon, yet certain public TCRs appeared in many donors.

The sample consisted of PBMCs. This chain links TRBV9 with TRBJ2-2; no definite D call. The source of this sequence is a woman between 25 and 40 years old in good health and CMV-seropositive. The CDR3 region is CASSVAVNTGELFF. The CDR3 DNA reads as TGTGCCAGCAGCGTAGCCGTGAACACCGGGGAGCTGTTTTTT.